These 32 T cell receptor beta chains were sequenced from one sample in a study of sequential checkpoint blockade in melanoma. Sequenced by immunoSEQ multiplex PCR; TCRdb stores in-frame clones only, minus some. The sample yields 4,500 to 7,000 clones, 35% to 50% seen once. Treatment here: randomized to nivolumab then ipilimumab (arm A) or the reverse (arm B). This specimen consisted of tumor tissue (inferred from file names), obtained from a patient given nivolumab and ipilimumab in sequence. These receptors originate from a human donor with melanoma.

The V and J genes are TRBV18 and TRBJ1-2; no clear D gene. V shed 3 bases and J shed 6 bases, with 11 bases lying between them. This CDR3 contains 13 residues. Germline CDR1 is KGHSH and CDR2 is LQKENI. In nucleotides, the CDR3 is TGTGCCAGCTCACCTCGCGGGGTTCATGGCTACACCTTC. This gives the protein CASSPRGVHGYTF.

This clone occurred a few times. DNA for the CDR3: TGTGCCACCAGCCAAACGGGACTAGCGGGAGGAAGGAGACGAGAGACCCAGTACTTC. Translation: CATSQTGLAGGRRRETQYF. J is TRBJ2-5 and V is TRBV15; TRBD2 matches 15 bases. CDR1 LNHNV and CDR2 YYDKDF come from the germline V gene (reference sequence). Trimming at V came to 5 bases and at J to 4 bases, leaving 14 bases not matched to a gene. The CDR3 runs 19 residues.

This clone was seen a few times. The chain combines TRBV29-1 with TRBJ1-1; possibly TRBD1 for D (6 bases). The CDR3 loop spans 13 amino acids. Trimming pared 2 bases from V and 5 bases from J, leaving 12 bases between. The V gene's germline CDR1 is SQVTM and CDR2 ANQGSEA. The CDR3 DNA is TGCAGCGTTGAACCCGCAGGGGTTACTGAAGCTTTCTTT. Translated: CSVEPAGVTEAFF.

CDR3 protein: CASSVSTVGDGYTF. The CDR3 coding sequence is TGTGCCAGCTCCGTATCAACGGTCGGAGATGGCTACACCTTC. This chain connects TRBV18 to TRBJ1-2; D unresolved. The germline V gene encodes CDR1 KGHSH and CDR2 LQKENI. Trimming pared 6 bases from V and 6 bases from J, leaving 17 bases between. The CDR3 loop spans 14 amino acids. The full variable domain, rest sourced from reference TRBV18 and TRBJ1-2, is NAGVMQNPRHLVRRRGQEARLRCSPMKGHSHVYWYRQLPEEGLKFMVYLQKENIIDESGMPKERFSAEFPKEGPSILRIQQVVRGDSAAYFCASSVSTVGDGYTFGSGTRLTVV.

The chain couples TRBV11-1 to TRBJ2-3; 7 bases match TRBD1. Per germline, CDR1 SGHAT and CDR2 FQDESV (reference sequence). There are 15 residues in the CDR3. V gave up 5 bases and J gave up 2 bases; unmatched junction bases: 7. The CDR3: CASSTTGLSTDTQYF. The CDR3 coding sequence is TGTGCCAGCAGCACGACAGGGTTATCCACAGATACGCAGTATTTT.

This sequence joins TRBV19 and TRBJ1-4, with a tentative D call TRBD1 (6 bases). The CDR3 has 16 residues. The ends were cut back, 4 bases at V and 5 bases at J, with 17 bases in the middle. Germline V lookup: CDR1 LNHDA, CDR2 SQIVND (reference sequence). The CDR3 sequence: CASSKIPQGRNEKLFF. The CDR3 coding sequence is TGTGCCAGTAGTAAAATACCTCAGGGGCGCAATGAAAAACTGTTTTTT.

This rearrangement joins TRBV18 to TRBJ1-1; D is ambiguous. The germline gives CDR1 KGHSH, CDR2 LQKENI. The CDR3 extends over 14 amino acids. V was trimmed by 2 bases and J by 1 base, leaving 8 bases between them. This CDR3 is CASSPGTRNTEAFF. The CDR3 DNA reads TGTGCCAGCTCACCAGGCACTCGGAACACTGAAGCTTTCTTT. Full variable domain (remainder filled in from reference TRBV18 and TRBJ1-1): NAGVMQNPRHLVRRRGQEARLRCSPMKGHSHVYWYRQLPEEGLKFMVYLQKENIIDESGMPKERFSAEFPKEGPSILRIQQVVRGDSAAYFCASSPGTRNTEAFFGQGTRLTVV.

The chain combines TRBV5-1 with TRBJ2-1; 11 nucleotides match TRBD2. With V trimmed by 4 bases and J by 10 bases, 13 bases remained unmatched. CDR3 length equals 16 residues. Germline loops: CDR1 SGHRS, CDR2 YFSETQ. The CDR3 coding sequence is TGCGCCAGCAGCCCCTCGGGACTAGCGGTCTCAATGGAGCAGTTCTTC. It encodes CASSPSGLAVSMEQFF.

The V call is TRBV5-1, the J call TRBJ1-3; 10 bases agree with TRBD1. Trimming removed 4 bases from V and 0 bases from J; junction bases left unmatched: 4. The CDR3 has 16 amino acids. Germline-derived CDR1 and CDR2 are SGHRS and YFSETQ. The CDR3 loop reads CASSKTGGLSGNTIYF. The CDR3 nucleotides read TGCGCCAGCAGCAAGACAGGGGGCCTCTCTGGAAACACCATATATTTT.

The chain combines TRBV5-1 with TRBJ2-2, with 10 bases fitting TRBD1. V was clipped by 4 bases and J by 3 bases; unmatched bases: 12. There are 18 residues in the CDR3. Looked up from germline, CDR1 is SGHRS and CDR2 is YFSETQ. The CDR3 nucleotides read TGCGCCAGCAGCCTCCGGGCGGGACAGGGGATATACACCGGGGAGCTGTTTTTT. Translation gives CASSLRAGQGIYTGELFF.

CDR3 bases: TGCGCCAGCAGGGGAGGGACAGGGGGCTTTGGAAACACCATATATTTT. This gives the protein CASRGGTGGFGNTIYF. The V call is TRBV10-2, the J call TRBJ1-3, with 12 bases identical to TRBD1. J gave up 3 bases and V 6 bases, and 6 bases lay outside the gene matches. The CDR3 extends over 16 amino acids. Germline lookup yields CDR1 WSHSY and CDR2 SAAADI.

The rearrangement links TRBV28 to TRBJ2-7; 12 bases agree with TRBD2. CDR3 length: 18 residues. V shed 6 bases and J 3 bases; nucleotides not matched to a gene: 15. Looked up from germline, CDR1 is MDHEN and CDR2 is SYDVKM. This CDR3 is CASSHGLAGLIVRYEQYF. The CDR3 DNA reads TGTGCCAGCAGCCACGGACTAGCGGGACTTATAGTTCGCTACGAGCAGTACTTC.

This clone was seen only once. This sequence joins TRBV6-7 and TRBJ1-5, with D uncertain. TRBV6-7 carries the ORF label, with uncertain function. The ends were cut back, 7 bases at V and 7 bases at J, with 8 bases in the middle. The CDR3 contains 11 residues. The CDR3 spells CASNTGQPQHF. The CDR3 nucleotides are TGTGCCAGCAATACTGGGCAGCCCCAGCATTTT.

By share of the sample, this clone is medium-sized (0.01 to 0.1%). This chain uses TRBV11-3 with TRBJ1-4; no clear D. Germline assignment: CDR1 SGHNT and CDR2 YENEEA. The CDR3 covers 14 residues. V lost 1 base, J lost 3 bases, and 6 bases lay in between. CDR3 amino acids: CASSLGGSNEKLFF. The DNA for the CDR3 is TGTGCCAGCAGCTTAGGGGGATCTAATGAAAAACTGTTTTTT.

This clone occurred a few times. The rearrangement joins TRBV6-8 to TRBJ1-1; the D is unclear. The CDR3 consists of 12 residues. Germline V gene lookup returns CDR1 MNHGY and CDR2 SAAAGT. The V end was cut by 5 bases, the J end by 3 bases, with 7 bases between. The CDR3 spells CASSQSHTEAFF. CDR3 nucleotides: TGTGCCAGCAGTCAAAGCCACACTGAAGCTTTCTTT.

A note on this clone: The junction departs from the called germline gene at one end, perhaps through a read error. The chain combines TRBV6-8 with TRBJ2-3, with D perhaps TRBD1 (5 bases). The germline CDR1 and CDR2 sequences are MNHGY and SAAAGT. The CDR3 is 14 residues long. In DNA form, the CDR3 reads TGTGCCAGCAGTGACTCGAGCAAGGGGGATACGCAGTATTTT. The encoded protein is CASSDSSKGDTQYF.

This rearrangement joins TRBV11-3 to TRBJ2-7; unclear D gene. Per germline, CDR1 SGHNT and CDR2 YENEEA. V was pared by 3 bases and J by 4 bases, with 19 bases between. The CDR3 spans 16 residues. CDR3: CASSFGSSTLKYEQYF. CDR3 DNA sequence: TGTGCCAGCAGCTTCGGAAGCTCAACCCTCAAATACGAGCAGTACTTC.

The gene calls are TRBV18 and TRBJ2-1; 12 bases fit TRBD2. CDR3 length equals 17 residues. With 0 bases clipped from V and 4 bases from J, the junction kept 4 bases outside the gene matches. Germline CDR1 KGHSH, CDR2 LQKENI. Written as DNA, the CDR3 is TGTGCCAGCTCACCACCGAAGGGGACTAGCGGGTACAATGAGCAGTTCTTC. This codes for CASSPPKGTSGYNEQFF.

The chain combines TRBV19 with TRBJ1-1, with unresolved D. V was trimmed by 4 bases and J by 11 bases, leaving 14 bases between them. This CDR3 spans 12 amino acids. Germline CDR1 and CDR2: LNHDA and SQIVND (reference sequence). The CDR3 coding sequence is TGTGCCAGTAGTACGAGGACGTTTGCCGCTTTCTTT. Protein: CASSTRTFAAFF.

The table lists this clone with a few counts. V and J are TRBV14 and TRBJ1-1; 7 positions agree with TRBD1. This CDR3 is 17 amino acids long. V was pared by 1 base and J by 1 base, with 9 bases of the junction left unmatched. Germline CDR1 is SGHDN and CDR2 is FVKESK. DNA for the CDR3: TGTGCCAGCAGCCAAGGAGGGAGGGGGCACAGGAACACTGAAGCTTTCTTT. Encoded protein: CASSQGGRGHRNTEAFF.

The chain uses TRBV5-1 and TRBJ1-4; unclear D gene. The CDR3 has 16 residues. CDR1 is SGHRS and CDR2 is YFSETQ in the germline V gene. V was clipped by 0 bases and J by 4 bases, with 13 bases between them. CDR3 protein: CASSLDLGSFNEKLFF. CDR3 nucleotides: TGCGCCAGCAGCTTGGACCTTGGCAGCTTTAATGAAAAACTGTTTTTT. The complete variable domain, with remaining parts taken from reference TRBV5-1 and TRBJ1-4, reads KAGVTQTPRYLIKTRGQQVTLSCSPISGHRSVSWYQQTPGQGLQFLFEYFSETQRNKGNFPGRFSGRQFSNSRSEMNVSTLELGDSALYLCASSLDLGSFNEKLFFGSGTQLSVL.

In its sample, this clone ranks as large (0.1 to 1%). The chain carries TRBV6-8 and TRBJ1-1, with a weak D call TRBD1 (5 bases). Germline V gene lookup returns CDR1 MNHGY and CDR2 SAAAGT. The CDR3 is made up of 13 amino acids. V lost 4 bases and J lost 4, with 10 bases in between. CDR3 amino acids: CASSSTGGTEAFF. The CDR3, as DNA: TGTGCCAGCAGTTCTACAGGAGGCACTGAAGCTTTCTTT.

This clone turned up a few times. V and J are TRBV6-8 and TRBJ2-5; D is unclear. From germline, CDR1 is MNHGY and CDR2 SAAAGT. CDR3 length: 12 amino acids. V was cut by 4 bases and J by 6 bases, with 9 bases left in between. CDR3 DNA sequence: TGTGCCAGCAGTTTGGCAGGAAAGACCCAGTACTTC. This encodes CASSLAGKTQYF.

This CDR3 reads CASSKGLANNEQFF. For the CDR3, the DNA is TGTGCCAGTAGCAAAGGACTAGCAAACAATGAGCAGTTCTTC. This chain uses TRBV19 with TRBJ2-1; 8 bases are a match to TRBD2. Germline CDR1 is LNHDA and CDR2 is SQIVND (reference sequence). This CDR3 has 14 amino acids. The V gene end was trimmed by 6 bases and the J gene end by 5 bases; junction bases not matched to a gene: 6. Complete variable domain (other parts from reference TRBV19 and TRBJ2-1): DGGITQSPKYLFRKEGQNVTLSCEQNLNHDAMYWYRQDPGQGLRLIYYSQIVNDFQKGDIAEGYSVSREKKESFPLTVTSAQKNPTAFYLCASSKGLANNEQFFGPGTRLTVL.

Remarks on this clone: The junction and the germline gene differ at one end; a read error may be behind it. The chain uses TRBV15 and TRBJ2-1; 14 nucleotides match TRBD2. Germline lookup yields CDR1 LNHNV and CDR2 YYDKDF (reference sequence). The CDR3 totals 21 residues. This CDR3 is CASSFIPGQGLAGVAYNEQFF. The CDR3 DNA sequence: TGTGCCAGCAGCTTTATTCCCGGGCAGGGACTAGCGGGAGTAGCCTACAATGAGCAGTTCTTC.

This chain connects TRBV14 to TRBJ1-3; no firm D call. CDR3 length equals 18 residues. Trimming left V 2 bases short and J 0 bases short, with 17 bases between. The germline V gene encodes CDR1 SGHDN and CDR2 FVKESK. The CDR3, as DNA: TGTGCCAGCAGCCAACAAGTCGCCTTTCGAAGCTCTGGAAACACCATATATTTT. Its translation is CASSQQVAFRSSGNTIYF.

The rearrangement uses TRBV15 and TRBJ2-1; perhaps D is TRBD1 or TRBD2 (5 bases each). This CDR3 is 15 amino acids long. The V gene's germline CDR1 is LNHNV and CDR2 YYDKDF (reference sequence). Trimming took off 4 bases at V and 5 bases at J, with 15 bases between the two ends. The CDR3 DNA sequence: TGTGCCACCAGCACCATGGGACCTGGTAACAATGAGCAGTTCTTC. Translation: CATSTMGPGNNEQFF.

By its share, this clone is medium-sized (0.01 to 0.1%). The chain couples TRBV29-1 to TRBJ1-1; no definite D call. V shed 4 bases and J shed 4 bases, with 13 bases lying between them. Germline assignment: CDR1 SQVTM and CDR2 ANQGSEA. CDR3 length: 13 amino acids. In DNA, the CDR3 is TGCAGCGTTGCCGTCACCTCGGGCACTGAAGCTTTCTTT. It is translated as CSVAVTSGTEAFF.

J is TRBJ1-2 and V is TRBV29-1; D not certain. The CDR3 covers 13 residues. V was clipped by 5 bases and J by 3 bases, with 13 bases between them. Germline loops: CDR1 SQVTM, CDR2 ANQGSEA. In nucleotides, the CDR3 is TGCAGCGTTTCTACGGGCCGCGACTATGGCTACACCTTC. Residues: CSVSTGRDYGYTF.

Only a few counts were recorded for this clone. The chain joins TRBV6-8 to TRBJ2-1, with 7 nucleotides matching TRBD2. Germline CDR1 and CDR2: MNHGY and SAAAGT. The trim removed 7 bases at V and 6 bases at J, leaving 15 bases unmatched. CDR3 size: 16 residues. The CDR3 DNA sequence: TGTGCCAGCACCAATCGGGGGAGGGAGGGGACCAATGAGCAGTTCTTC. Its translation is CASTNRGREGTNEQFF.

The rearrangement joins TRBV30 to TRBJ1-1, with TRBD1 matching over 11 bases. Germline CDR1 and CDR2: GTSNPN and SVGIG (reference sequence). The CDR3 extends over 17 amino acids. V shed 3 bases, J shed 1 base, and the junction held 10 bases outside the gene matches. CDR3 in amino acids: CAWRAGQGAAWNTEAFF. The CDR3 nucleotides read TGTGCCTGGAGGGCTGGACAGGGGGCGGCTTGGAACACTGAAGCTTTCTTT.

This clone was observed a few times. J is TRBJ1-3 and V is TRBV30, with D possibly matching TRBD1 (5 bases). In germline, CDR1 is GTSNPN, CDR2 SVGIG (reference sequence). The V gene lost 3 bases and the J gene lost 0 bases, with 12 bases spanning the gap. The CDR3 totals 15 residues. The CDR3 coding sequence is TGTGCCTGGAGCCCCGACAGCAGCTCTGGAAACACCATATATTTT. This translates into CAWSPDSSSGNTIYF.